This T cell receptor (beta chain) was retrieved from a study of molecular identifiers for immune sequencing clone quantification. Study-level findings and limits: Clones exceeding 20 RNA copies carried over 99% of effector molecules but under 1% of naive-cell molecules.

V was clipped by 3 bases and J by 10 bases, with 13 bases between them. The CDR3 runs to 12 residues. Germline V lookup: CDR1 SQVTM, CDR2 ANQGSEA. A CD8+CD4-CCR7+CD45RA+ gate was used to sort naive CD8 T cells. The use of previously described methods and listed TCR primers produced the bulk TCR libraries. TCRdb analysed the PCR reads with MiXCR anew, one entry per CDR3 protein. Counted here are approximately 590,000 distinct CDR3 sequences, around 25% occurring once; the ten biggest clones make up approximately 0.75%. Regarding this clonotype: Its antigen is unidentified.

The J gene is TRBJ2-1, the V gene TRBV29-1; tentative D call: TRBD2 (5 bases). The source material was naive CD8+ T cells from blood, with Jurkat cell RNA spiked in. Subset meaning: FACS-sorted CD8+CD4-CCR7+CD45RA+ naive T cells. The receptor was derived from a human donor in good health. Some libraries in this study had Jurkat cell RNA spiked in. CDR3 sequence reads: CSVDLRVREQFF. For the CDR3, the DNA is TGCAGCGTTGATTTGCGGGTGCGGGAGCAGTTCTTC.